Below, one T cell receptor beta chain is given with its context. These data are taken from a study of blood T cell repertoires in COVID-19. Original data processing: Amplification from reference gene primers served as the basis for estimated nucleated cell counts. The assay was immunoSEQ multiplex PCR, and TCRdb's table has in-frame clones only and misses some. Clone size and the V and J calls come from that table; the DNA yielded D and trimming. The table records fewer than 60,000 clones, 80% to 90% of them present only once. The CDR3 runs to 15 residues. The trim removed 3 bases at V and 2 bases at J, leaving 5 bases unmatched. CDR1 SGHNT and CDR2 YYREEE come from the germline V gene (reference sequence).

The rearrangement joins TRBV5-4 to TRBJ2-7, with TRBD1 matching 10 bases. Sequencing used peripheral blood. The receptor was derived from a man aged 50 to 59 with acute or convalescent COVID-19. This CDR3 reads CASSSAGTGAYEQYF. DNA of the CDR3: TGTGCCAGCAGCTCGGCCGGGACAGGGGCCTACGAGCAGTACTTC.